Below are 15 T cell receptor beta chains sequenced from a single sample in a study of T cell responses to AZD1222 COVID-19 vaccine. Profiling relied on immunoSEQ multiplex PCR, and the TCRdb table lists in-frame clones only, not all of them. The sample has about 160,000 clones; roughly 92% are singletons. The material sequenced was peripheral blood, taken 28 days after the second AZD1222 dose. The receptor source for this set is an adult who received the AZD1222 COVID-19 vaccine.

This chain links TRBV7-3 with TRBJ1-2, with 7 bases matching TRBD1. The CDR3 has 13 amino acids. V lost 6 bases, J lost 7 bases, and 8 bases stayed unmatched. Germline CDR1 and CDR2: SGHTA and FQGTGA. CDR3 region: CASRPTGASGYTF. The CDR3 DNA reads TGTGCCAGCAGGCCTACAGGGGCTAGTGGCTACACCTTC. Complete variable domain (other parts from reference TRBV7-3 and TRBJ1-2): GAGVSQTPSNKVTEKGKYVELRCDPISGHTALYWYRQSLGQGPEFLIYFQGTGAADDSGLPNDRFFAVRPEGSVSTLKIQRTERGDSAVYLCASRPTGASGYTFGSGTRLTVV.

The chain recombines TRBV6-1 with TRBJ1-4; 9 nucleotides align to TRBD1. The CDR3 has 15 amino acids. CDR1 and CDR2 from the germline V gene are MNHNS and SASEGT. Germline trimming cut 1 base from V and 8 bases from J; bases unmatched to any gene: 5. The CDR3 region is CASSEGDRVWEKLFF. In DNA form, the CDR3 reads TGTGCCAGCAGTGAAGGGGACAGGGTTTGGGAAAAACTGTTTTTT.

This clone occurred once. The rearrangement uses TRBV2 and TRBJ1-6; tentative D call: TRBD1 (6 bases). The CDR3 is made up of 15 amino acids. Trimming pared 7 bases from V and 5 bases from J, leaving 15 bases between. Germline assignment: CDR1 SNHLY and CDR2 FYNNEI. This CDR3 is CASTGGGTNNSPLHF. The DNA of the CDR3 is TGTGCCAGCACCGGCGGGGGGACAAATAATTCACCCCTCCACTTT.

The rearrangement uses TRBV19 and TRBJ2-1; 9 bases line up with TRBD2. CDR1 and CDR2 (germline): LNHDA, SQIVND (reference sequence). V lost 7 bases and J lost 8; bases outside the gene matches: 9. This CDR3 has 14 residues. The DNA for the CDR3 is TGTGCCAGTAAGGTGGGAGCGGGAGGCTATGAGCAGTTCTTC. Its protein product is CASKVGAGGYEQFF.

V and J are TRBV7-2 and TRBJ1-3; no reliable D call. Trimming took off 5 bases at V and 3 bases at J, with 11 bases between the two ends. Germline V gene data show CDR1 as SGHTA and CDR2 as FQGNSA. The CDR3 sequence is 14 residues long. CDR3 nucleotide sequence: TGTGCCAGCAGCCCACGAGTTTATGGAAACACCATATATTTT. Amino acid sequence: CASSPRVYGNTIYF.

The J gene is TRBJ2-5, the V gene TRBV5-1; the match to TRBD2 covers 13 bases. Germline values: CDR1 SGHRS, CDR2 YFSETQ. The CDR3 spans 15 residues. V shed 2 bases and J 2 bases; nucleotides not matched to a gene: 0. The chain's CDR3 is CASSLLAGGQETQYF. In DNA, the CDR3 is TGCGCCAGCAGCTTACTAGCGGGAGGGCAAGAGACCCAGTACTTC.

The J gene is TRBJ2-7, the V gene TRBV7-9, with D tentatively TRBD1 (6 bases). V was trimmed by 1 base and J by 5 bases, leaving 12 bases between them. The germline gives CDR1 SEHNR, CDR2 FQNEAQ (reference sequence). The CDR3 contains 14 residues. The CDR3 nucleotides are TGTGCCAGCAGCTTAGGACAGGCTATAAACGAGCAGTACTTC. This sequence encodes CASSLGQAINEQYF.

The rearrangement uses TRBV6-6 and TRBJ2-1; TRBD1 aligns across 10 bases. The junction had 4 bases not matched to a gene; V was cut back by 1 base and J by 4 bases. Germline CDR1 MNHNY, CDR2 SVGAGI (reference sequence). The CDR3 is 16 amino acids. CDR3 sequence reads: CASSYLDRGLYNEQFF. The CDR3 nucleotides are TGTGCCAGCAGTTACTTAGACAGGGGGCTTTACAATGAGCAGTTCTTC.

The chain joins TRBV28 to TRBJ1-6; 7 nucleotides match TRBD1. Trimming took 2 bases from V and 7 from J; bases not matched to a gene: 2. Germline V lookup: CDR1 MDHEN, CDR2 SYDVKM. The CDR3 is made up of 14 amino acids. As DNA, the CDR3 is TGTGCCAGCAGTTTAGACAGGGTAAATTCACCCCTCCACTTT. It translates to CASSLDRVNSPLHF.

The V and J genes are TRBV18 and TRBJ2-1, with TRBD2 identical over 9 bases. V lost 2 bases and J lost 6; bases outside the gene matches: 8. The V gene's germline CDR1 is KGHSH and CDR2 LQKENI. CDR3 size: 16 residues. The CDR3 DNA sequence: TGTGCCAGCTCACCAGATTCGACTAGCGGTATCAATGAGCAGTTCTTC. Translation gives CASSPDSTSGINEQFF.

In the case of this clone: The same CDR3 is also encoded by other DNA sequences in this sample. The gene calls are TRBV7-9 and TRBJ2-7; 13 nucleotides agree with TRBD2. CDR3 length equals 14 residues. CDR1 SEHNR and CDR2 FQNEAQ come from the germline V gene (reference sequence). Trimming took 4 bases from V and 5 from J; bases not matched to a gene: 2. CDR3 coding DNA: TGTGCCAGCAGCTCCGGGACTAGCGGGAACGAGCAGTACTTC. Residues: CASSSGTSGNEQYF. The complete variable domain, with remaining parts taken from reference TRBV7-9 and TRBJ2-7, reads DTGVSQNPRHKITKRGQNVTFRCDPISEHNRLYWYRQTLGQGPEFLTYFQNEAQLEKSRLLSDRFSAERPKGSFSTLEIQRTEQGDSAMYLCASSSGTSGNEQYFGPGTRLTVT.

The chain couples TRBV16 to TRBJ1-1; TRBD1 agrees at 8 bases. Germline CDR1 and CDR2: KGHSY and FQNENV. V was clipped by 1 base and J by 5 bases; unmatched bases: 6. The CDR3 has 15 amino acids. CDR3 in DNA: TGTGCCAGCAGCCAATTGACAGGGGTGGGAACTGAAGCTTTCTTT. It yields the protein CASSQLTGVGTEAFF. The full variable domain, its missing parts supplied by reference TRBV16 and TRBJ1-1, is GEEVAQTPKHLVRGEGQKAKLYCAPIKGHSYVFWYQQVLKNEFKFLISFQNENVFDETGMPKERFSAKCLPNSPCSLEIQATKLEDSAVYFCASSQLTGVGTEAFFGQGTRLTVV.

This chain links TRBV6-4 with TRBJ2-2; D remains unclear. Germline CDR1 is MRHNA and CDR2 is SNTAGT. The CDR3 totals 14 residues. Trimming cost V 1 base and J 2 bases, with 5 bases left between them. CDR3 protein: CASSDYANTGELFF. The CDR3 nucleotides read TGTGCCAGCAGTGACTACGCCAACACCGGGGAGCTGTTTTTT.

V is TRBV27 and J is TRBJ1-5, with 9 bases identical to TRBD1. From germline, CDR1 is MNHEY and CDR2 SMNVEV (reference sequence). The CDR3 is 16 amino acids. V was pared by 2 bases and J by 0 bases, with 2 bases of the junction left unmatched. The CDR3 DNA reads TGTGCCAGCAGTTTAGGACAGGGGCTTAGCAATCAGCCCCAGCATTTT. Translating it yields CASSLGQGLSNQPQHF.

This chain joins TRBV18 and TRBJ2-7; a possible D gene is TRBD1 (6 bases). Per germline, CDR1 KGHSH and CDR2 LQKENI. This CDR3 is 15 amino acids long. The V and J ends lost 2 bases and 6 bases respectively, with 17 bases between them. The CDR3 nucleotides read TGTGCCAGCTCACCAAAGCAGACAGGTCGGGGCGAGCAGTACTTC. It is translated as CASSPKQTGRGEQYF.